The clone carrying this T cell receptor beta chain was detected only once. TCRdb's table, derived via immunoSEQ multiplex PCR, lists solely in-frame clones and lacks some. The repertoire consists of roughly 54,000 clones, with 65% to 80% occurring once and the leading ten covering 2.5% to 4%. The data originate from a study of radiotherapy plus CTLA-4 blockade in lung cancer. This CDR3 is 17 amino acids long. V lost 1 base, J lost 7 bases, and 20 bases lay in between. The germline gives CDR1 MGHRA, CDR2 YSYEKL. The source was peripheral blood, collected from a patient treated with radiotherapy plus ipilimumab. The chain combines TRBV4-1 with TRBJ1-5; D is possibly TRBD1 (5 bases). The receptor comes from a human donor with non-small cell lung cancer who had a partial response to radiotherapy plus ipilimumab. CDR3 coding DNA: TGCGCCAGCAGCCAAGGTCCCCTCACAGGTTTTAGGCAGCCCCAGCATTTT. Protein product: CASSQGPLTGFRQPQHF.